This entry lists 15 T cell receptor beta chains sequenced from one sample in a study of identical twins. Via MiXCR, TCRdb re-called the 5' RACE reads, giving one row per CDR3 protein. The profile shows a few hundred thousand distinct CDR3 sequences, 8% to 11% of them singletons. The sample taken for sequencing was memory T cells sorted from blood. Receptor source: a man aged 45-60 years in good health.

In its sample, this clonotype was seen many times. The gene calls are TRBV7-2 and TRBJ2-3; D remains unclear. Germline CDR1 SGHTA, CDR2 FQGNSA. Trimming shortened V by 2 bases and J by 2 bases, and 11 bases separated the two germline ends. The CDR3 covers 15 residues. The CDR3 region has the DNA TGTGCCAGCAGCTTATCCATGAGTATCACAGATACGCAGTATTTT. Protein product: CASSLSMSITDTQYF.

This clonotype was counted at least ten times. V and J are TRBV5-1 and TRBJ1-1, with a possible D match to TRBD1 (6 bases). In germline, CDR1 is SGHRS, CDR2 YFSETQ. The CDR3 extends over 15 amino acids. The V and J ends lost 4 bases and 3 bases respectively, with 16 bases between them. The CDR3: CASSLNRARDTEAFF. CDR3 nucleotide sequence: TGCGCCAGCAGCCTCAACAGGGCTAGGGACACTGAAGCTTTCTTT.

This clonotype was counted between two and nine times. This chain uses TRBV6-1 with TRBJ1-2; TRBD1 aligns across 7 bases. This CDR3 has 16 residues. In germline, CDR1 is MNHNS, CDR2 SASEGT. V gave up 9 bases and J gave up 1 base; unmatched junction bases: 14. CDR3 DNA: TGTGCCAGAGGAAGGCCGGGACAGAAGTGTAACTATGGCTACACCTTC. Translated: CARGRPGQKCNYGYTF.

The CDR3 bases are TGTGCCAGCTCACCACCTAGCGGGGTCAACTCTGGGGCCAACGTCCTGACTTTC. Translation gives CASSPPSGVNSGANVLTF. The V call is TRBV18, the J call TRBJ2-6, with 8 positions matching TRBD2. With 0 bases clipped from V and 0 bases from J, the junction kept 4 bases outside the gene matches. This CDR3 spans 18 amino acids. Germline CDR1 is KGHSH and CDR2 is LQKENI.

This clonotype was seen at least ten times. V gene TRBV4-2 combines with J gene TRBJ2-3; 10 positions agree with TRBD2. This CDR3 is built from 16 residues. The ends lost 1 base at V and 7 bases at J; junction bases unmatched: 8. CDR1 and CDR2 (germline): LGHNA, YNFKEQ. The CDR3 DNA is TGTGCCAGCAGCCAAGTAAGCGGGGGGGCCTCTCATACGCAGTATTTT. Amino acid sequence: CASSQVSGGASHTQYF.

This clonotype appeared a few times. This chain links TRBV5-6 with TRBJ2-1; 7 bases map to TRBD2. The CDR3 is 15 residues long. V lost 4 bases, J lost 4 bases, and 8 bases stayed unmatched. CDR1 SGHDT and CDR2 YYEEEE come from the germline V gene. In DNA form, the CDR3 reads TGTGCCAGCAGCCTTCCACTAGCGACTTACAATGAGCAGTTCTTC. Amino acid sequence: CASSLPLATYNEQFF.

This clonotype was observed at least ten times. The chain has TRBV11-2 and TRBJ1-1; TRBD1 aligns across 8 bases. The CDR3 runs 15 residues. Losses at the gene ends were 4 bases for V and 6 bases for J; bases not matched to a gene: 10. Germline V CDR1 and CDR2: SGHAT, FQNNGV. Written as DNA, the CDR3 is TGTGCCAGCAGCTCCCGACGGACAGGGTTGGCTGAAGCTTTCTTT. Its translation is CASSSRRTGLAEAFF.

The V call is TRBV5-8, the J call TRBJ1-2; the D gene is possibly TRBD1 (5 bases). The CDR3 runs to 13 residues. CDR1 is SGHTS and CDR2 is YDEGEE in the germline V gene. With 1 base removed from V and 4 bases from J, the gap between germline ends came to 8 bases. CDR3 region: CASSLQGTYGYTF. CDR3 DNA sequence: TGTGCCAGCAGCTTGCAAGGGACCTATGGCTACACCTTC.

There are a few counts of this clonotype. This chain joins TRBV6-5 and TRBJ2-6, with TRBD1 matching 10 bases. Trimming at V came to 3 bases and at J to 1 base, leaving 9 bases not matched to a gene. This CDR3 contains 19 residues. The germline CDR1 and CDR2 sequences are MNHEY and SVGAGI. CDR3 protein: CASSYAQGQGRSGANVLTF. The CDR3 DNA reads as TGTGCCAGCAGTTATGCCCAGGGACAGGGGAGATCTGGGGCCAACGTCCTGACTTTC.

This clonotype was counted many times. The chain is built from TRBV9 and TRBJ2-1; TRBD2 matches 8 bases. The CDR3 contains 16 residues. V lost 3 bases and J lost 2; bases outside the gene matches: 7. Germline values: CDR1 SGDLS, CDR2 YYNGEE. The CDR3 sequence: CASSAPSGSAYNEQFF. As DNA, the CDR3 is TGTGCCAGCAGCGCACCTAGCGGGTCCGCCTACAATGAGCAGTTCTTC. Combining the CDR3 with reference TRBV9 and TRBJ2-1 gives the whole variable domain DSGVTQTPKHLITATGQRVTLRCSPRSGDLSVYWYQQSLDQGLQFLIQYYNGEERAKGNILERFSAQQFPDLHSELNLSSLELGDSALYFCASSAPSGSAYNEQFFGPGTRLTVL.

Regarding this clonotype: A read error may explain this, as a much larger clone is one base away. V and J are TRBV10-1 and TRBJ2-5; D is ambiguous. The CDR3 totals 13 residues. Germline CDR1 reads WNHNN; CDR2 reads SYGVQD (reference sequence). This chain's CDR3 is CASSAQVQEAQYF. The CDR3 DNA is TGCGCCAGCAGTGCCCAGGTCCAAGAGGCCCAGTACTTC.

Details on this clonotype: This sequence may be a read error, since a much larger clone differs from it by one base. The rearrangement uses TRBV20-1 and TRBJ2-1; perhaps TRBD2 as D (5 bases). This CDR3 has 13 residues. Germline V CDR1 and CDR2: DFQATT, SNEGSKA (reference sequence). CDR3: CSTRSGRNNEQFF. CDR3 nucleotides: TGCAGTACTAGATCCGGACGGAACAATGAGCAGTTCTTC.

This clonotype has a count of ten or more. The CDR3: CASSEGRIYGYTF. In DNA, the CDR3 is TGTGCCAGCAGTGAAGGGAGGATCTATGGCTACACCTTC. The V and J genes are TRBV6-1 and TRBJ1-2; D uncertain. Looked up from germline, CDR1 is MNHNS and CDR2 is SASEGT. The CDR3 is 13 amino acids. Trimming shortened V by 1 base and J by 4 bases, and 7 bases separated the two germline ends.

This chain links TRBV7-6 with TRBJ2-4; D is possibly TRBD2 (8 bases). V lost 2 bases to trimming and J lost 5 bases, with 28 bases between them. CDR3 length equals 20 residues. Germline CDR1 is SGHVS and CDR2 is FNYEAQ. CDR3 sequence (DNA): TGTGCCAGCAGCTTACCAGGGGGGCGCGGAAGTAGCGGGAAGGAAAACATTCAGTACTTC. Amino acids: CASSLPGGRGSSGKENIQYF.

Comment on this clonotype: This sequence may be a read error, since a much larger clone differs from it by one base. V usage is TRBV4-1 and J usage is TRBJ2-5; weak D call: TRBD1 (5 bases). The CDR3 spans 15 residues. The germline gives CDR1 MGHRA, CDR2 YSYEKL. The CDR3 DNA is TGCGCCAGCAGCCACCTCAGGGCGGCGGTGGAGACCCAGTGCTTC. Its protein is CASSHLRAAVETQCF.